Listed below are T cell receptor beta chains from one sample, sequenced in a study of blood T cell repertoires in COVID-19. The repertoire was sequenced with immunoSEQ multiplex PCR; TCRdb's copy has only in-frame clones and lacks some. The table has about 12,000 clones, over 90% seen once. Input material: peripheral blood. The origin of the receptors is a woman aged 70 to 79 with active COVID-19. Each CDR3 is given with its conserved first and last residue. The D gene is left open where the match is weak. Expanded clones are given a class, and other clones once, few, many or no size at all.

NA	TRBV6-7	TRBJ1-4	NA	CASSLGEKLFF	TGTGCCAGCAGTCTCGGTGAAAAACTGTTTTTT
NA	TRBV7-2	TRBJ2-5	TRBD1	CASTPTGVDYGTQYF	TGTGCCAGCACCCCAACAGGGGTAGATTACGGGACCCAGTACTTC
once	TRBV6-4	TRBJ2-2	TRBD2	CASSPLAGGANTGELFF	TGTGCCAGCAGCCCACTAGCGGGAGGGGCTAACACCGGGGAGCTGTTTTTT
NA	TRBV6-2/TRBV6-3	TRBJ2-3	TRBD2	CASSTLAASTDTQYF	TGTGCCAGCAGTACCCTAGCGGCCAGCACAGATACGCAGTATTTT
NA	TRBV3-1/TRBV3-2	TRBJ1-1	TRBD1	CASSSRQGAIYTEAFF	TGTGCCAGCAGCTCCCGACAGGGGGCTATATACACTGAAGCTTTCTTT
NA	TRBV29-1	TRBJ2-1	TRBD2	CSVSLAGGLSEQFF	TGCAGCGTCAGCCTAGCGGGAGGGCTAAGTGAGCAGTTCTTC
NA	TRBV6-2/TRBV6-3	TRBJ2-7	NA	CASSSGQFSLGSYEQYF	TGTGCCAGCAGTAGCGGACAGTTTTCCCTGGGTTCCTACGAGCAGTACTTC
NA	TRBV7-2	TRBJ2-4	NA	CASSLGGLLAKNIQYF	TGTGCCAGCAGCTTAGGAGGCCTACTTGCCAAAAACATTCAGTACTTC
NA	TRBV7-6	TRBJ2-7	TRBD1	CASSLGDRRSAYEQYF	TGTGCCAGCAGCTTAGGGGACAGGAGATCCGCCTACGAGCAGTACTTC
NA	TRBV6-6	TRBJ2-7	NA	CASSYGVTYEQYF	TGTGCCAGCAGTTACGGAGTTACCTACGAGCAGTACTTC
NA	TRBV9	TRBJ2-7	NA	CASSVGGDGRNSYEQYF	TGTGCCAGCAGCGTAGGAGGCGACGGCAGAAACTCCTACGAGCAGTACTTC
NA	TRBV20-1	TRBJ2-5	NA	CSASAAGRQETQYF	TGCAGTGCTAGTGCGGCAGGCCGCCAAGAGACCCAGTACTTC
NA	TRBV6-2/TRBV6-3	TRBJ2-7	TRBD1	CASSRQGGEQYF	TGTGCCAGCAGCCGACAGGGGGGCGAGCAGTACTTC